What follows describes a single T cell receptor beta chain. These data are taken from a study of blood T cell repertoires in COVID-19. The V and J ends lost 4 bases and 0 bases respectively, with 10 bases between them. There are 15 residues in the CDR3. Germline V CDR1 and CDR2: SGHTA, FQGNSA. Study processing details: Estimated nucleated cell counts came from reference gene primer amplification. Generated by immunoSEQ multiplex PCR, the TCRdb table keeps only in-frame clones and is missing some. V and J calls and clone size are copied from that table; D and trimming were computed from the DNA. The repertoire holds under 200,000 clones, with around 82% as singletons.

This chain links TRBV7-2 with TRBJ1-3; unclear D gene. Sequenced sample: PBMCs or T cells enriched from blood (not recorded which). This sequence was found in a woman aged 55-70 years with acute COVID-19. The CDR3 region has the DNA TGTGCCAGCAGCTCCTCCTCGCGCTCTGGAAACACCATATATTTT. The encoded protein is CASSSSSRSGNTIYF.